One sample yielded the 3 T cell receptor beta chains listed below, sequenced in a study of control samples from healthy donors and cancer patients. TCRdb keeps only in-frame clones here, not all; method: immunoSEQ multiplex PCR. The sample yields about 160,000 clones, more than 85% seen once. Sequenced input: blood. Receptors originate from a woman younger than 45 in good health.

The V call is TRBV9, the J call TRBJ2-7; 7 nucleotides line up with TRBD1. Germline lookup yields CDR1 SGDLS and CDR2 YYNGEE. The length of the CDR3 is 14 residues. The ends lost 3 bases at V and 3 bases at J; junction bases unmatched: 6. The CDR3 DNA follows: TGTGCCAGCAGCGGACAGGGCCCCCACTACGAGCAGTACTTC. Its translation: CASSGQGPHYEQYF.

The V call is TRBV2, the J call TRBJ1-2; 9 bases are shared with TRBD1. Trimming at V came to 5 bases and at J to 5 bases, leaving 3 bases not matched to a gene. This CDR3 is 13 amino acids long. CDR1 SNHLY and CDR2 FYNNEI come from the germline V gene. The CDR3 DNA follows: TGTGCCAGCAGTTTCGACAGGGGGTATGGCTACACCTTC. This encodes CASSFDRGYGYTF.

This clone was observed a single time. The V and J genes are TRBV5-1 and TRBJ2-7; possible D gene TRBD1, 6 bases. The CDR3 extends over 14 amino acids. Germline V gene data show CDR1 as SGHRS and CDR2 as YFSETQ. The V end lost 4 bases, the J end lost 0 bases, and 11 bases lay between the germline ends. CDR3 sequence reads: CASSRTGSSYEQYF. Here the CDR3 DNA reads TGCGCCAGCAGCCGAACAGGGTCCTCCTACGAGCAGTACTTC.